This T cell receptor (beta chain) was documented in a study of blood T cell repertoires in COVID-19. Study at large: Acute and convalescent COVID-19 samples came from the United States, Italy and Spain.

Enrolment of Seattle patients took place during active infection, and they were followed longitudinally. Germline CDR1 is MGHRA and CDR2 is YSYEKL. CDR3 length: 13 amino acids. V lost 2 bases and J lost 8; bases outside the gene matches: 5. How the authors handled the data: Amplifying reference gene primers gave estimates of nucleated cell counts. The protocol was immunoSEQ multiplex PCR, while the TCRdb copy is restricted to in-frame clones and leaves out a portion. D and trimming come from the DNA, and the V and J calls and clone size come from that table. The sample comprises about 24,000 clones, 65% to 80% of which are singletons, and about 6% rests with the top ten.

Sequences were obtained from peripheral blood. The chain uses TRBV4-1 and TRBJ1-2; 7 positions match TRBD1. The origin of this receptor is a man in his fifties with COVID-19, enrolled during active disease. The CDR3 sequence is CASSQTGVEGYTF. DNA of the CDR3: TGCGCCAGCAGCCAAACAGGGGTTGAGGGCTACACCTTC.